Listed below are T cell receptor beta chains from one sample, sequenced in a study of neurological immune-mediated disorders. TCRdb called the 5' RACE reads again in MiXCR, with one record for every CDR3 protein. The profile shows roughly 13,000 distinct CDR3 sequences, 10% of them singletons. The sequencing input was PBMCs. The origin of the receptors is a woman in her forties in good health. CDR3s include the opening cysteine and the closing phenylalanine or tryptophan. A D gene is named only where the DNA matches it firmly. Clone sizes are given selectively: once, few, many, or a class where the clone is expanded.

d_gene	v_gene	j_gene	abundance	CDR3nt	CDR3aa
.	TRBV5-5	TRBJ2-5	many	TGTGCCAGCAGCCCCGCAGAAGATTGGAGGATTGAAGAAGAGACCCAGTACTTC	CASSPAEDWRIEEETQYF
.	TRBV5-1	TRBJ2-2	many	TGCGCCAGCAGCTTGTGGAACACCGGGGAGCTGTTTTTT	CASSLWNTGELFF
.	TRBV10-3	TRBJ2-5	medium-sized	TGTGCCATCAGTGGGCCAGAGACGGGGGAGACCCAGTACTTC	CAISGPETGETQYF
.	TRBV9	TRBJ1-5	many	TGTGCCAGCAGCTTCGGGCCACAAGCAAAGCAGCCCCAGCATTTT	CASSFGPQAKQPQHF
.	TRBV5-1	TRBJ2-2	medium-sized	TGCGCCAGCAGCTTAAACCCCGGGGAGCTGTTTTTT	CASSLNPGELFF
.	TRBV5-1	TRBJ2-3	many	TGCGCCAGCAGCTTGGTGCGCAGCCCAGAAGATACGCAGTATTTT	CASSLVRSPEDTQYF
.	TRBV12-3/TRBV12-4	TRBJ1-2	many	TGTGCCAGCAGGCTTAGGGGGGGCTATGGCTACACCTTC	CASRLRGGYGYTF
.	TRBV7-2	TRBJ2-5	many	TGTGCCAGCAGCTTAGGCGCGGGGAGAGAGACCCAGTACTTC	CASSLGAGRETQYF
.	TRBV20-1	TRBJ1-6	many	TGCAGTGCTTCTGACATGAACAATTCACCCCTCCACTTT	CSASDMNNSPLHF
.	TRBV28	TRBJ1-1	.	TGTGCCAGCAGTGCCCGGGGGGGCCTGAACACTGAAGCTTTCTTT	CASSARGGLNTEAFF
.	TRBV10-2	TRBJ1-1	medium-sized	TGCGCCAGCAGTGACGGGGTGGGAGCTTTCTTT	CASSDGVGAFF
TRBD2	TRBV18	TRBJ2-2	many	TGTGCCAGCTCACCATCCCAGCGGGAAGGCACCGGGGAGCTGTTTTTT	CASSPSQREGTGELFF
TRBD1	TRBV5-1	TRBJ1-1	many	TGCGCCAGCAGACCAGGAGGGGGCCCTGAAGCTTTCTTT	CASRPGGGPEAFF
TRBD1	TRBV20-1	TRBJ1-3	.	TGCAGTGTGAGGGGGCTGAACGGAAACACCATATATTTT	CSVRGLNGNTIYF
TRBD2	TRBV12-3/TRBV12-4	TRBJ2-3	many	TGTGCCAGCAGTTTAAGGACTAGCGGGAGGGCGTTGTTGTATAGTACGCAGTATTTT	CASSLRTSGRALLYSTQYF
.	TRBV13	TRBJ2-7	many	TGTGCCAGCAGCCCCAACCCCGGATACGAGCAGTACTTC	CASSPNPGYEQYF
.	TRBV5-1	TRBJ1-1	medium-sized	TGCGCCAGCAAACCCGATACCGGGAACACTGAAGCTTTCTTT	CASKPDTGNTEAFF
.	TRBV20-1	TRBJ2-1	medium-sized	TGCAGTGCTAGAGCCCGGGCCAACAATAATGAGCAGTTCTTC	CSARARANNNEQFF
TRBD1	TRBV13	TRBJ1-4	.	TGTGCCAGCAGCTTACGGGACAGCTCTAATGAAAAACTGTTTTTT	CASSLRDSSNEKLFF
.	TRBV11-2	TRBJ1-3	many	TGTGCCAGCAGGCGGGGGGCGATCTCTGGAAACACCATATATTTT	CASRRGAISGNTIYF
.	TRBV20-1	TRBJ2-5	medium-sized	TGCAGTGCCCGGGCGGCAATGACCAATGTCAAAGGGGAGACCCAGTACTTC	CSARAAMTNVKGETQYF
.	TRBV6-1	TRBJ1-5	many	TGTGCCAGCAGATCAGGGGAGGGGGGAATCCAGCATTTT	CASRSGEGGIQHF
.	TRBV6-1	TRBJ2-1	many	TGTGCCAGCATGCCGGAGCAGAGCTCCTACAATGAGCAGTTCTTC	CASMPEQSSYNEQFF
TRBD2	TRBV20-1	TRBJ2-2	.	TGCAGTGCTAGCGTAGCGGGAGAGGAGCTGTTTTTT	CSASVAGEELFF
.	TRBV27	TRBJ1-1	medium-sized	TGTGCCAGCAGTTTGACAGGGAACACTGAAGCTTTCTTT	CASSLTGNTEAFF
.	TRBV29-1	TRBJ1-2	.	TGCAGCGTTGAAGCCAGTAACTATGGCTACACCTTC	CSVEASNYGYTF
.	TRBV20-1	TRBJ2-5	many	TGCAGTGCTAGAGAGCCCCCAGGTCGCCCTGAAGAGACCCAGTACTTC	CSAREPPGRPEETQYF